The clone carrying this TCR beta chain showed up many times. Its specificity is not known. The sample is drawn from a study of metastatic and nonmetastatic thyroid tumors. In the study overall: Repertoires were compared across blood and tumor or nodule tissue from malignant and benign thyroid patients.

V lost 0 bases to trimming and J lost 7 bases, with 8 bases between them. The CDR3 has 12 residues. Per germline, CDR1 SGHRS and CDR2 YFSETQ. Study outcomes and limitations: It was reported that TCR beta diversity was significantly higher in malignant thyroid tumors than benign nodules, in blood and tumor.

Original analysis: The study's classifier, a distant-metastasis tool for papillary thyroid cancer, was built using CDR3 differences across clinicopathological groups. TCRdb ran MiXCR on the PCR reads. TCRdb's processing, not the authors' own work, is the source of the V and J calls. The profile shows 25,000 to 30,000 clones, about 15% of them singletons. Patients were all untreated before their thyroid surgery. The V gene is TRBV5-1, the J gene TRBJ2-7, with no clear D. This clonotype was obtained from a male donor with papillary thyroid cancer or a benign thyroid nodule (not recorded which). Some clones in this sample may be carry-over from other donors' samples. Input material: blood. The CDR3: CASSLEGFEQYF. In nucleotides, the CDR3 is TGCGCCAGCAGCTTGGAGGGTTTTGAGCAGTACTTC.